The rows below give T cell receptor beta chains drawn from one sample of a study of regulatory T cells in long-lasting Graves disease. One entry per CDR3 protein results from TCRdb running MiXCR on the multiplex PCR reads. This sample has hundreds of thousands of distinct CDR3 sequences, with 20% to 25% found just once. Material: peripheral blood mononuclear cells (PBMCs), obtained when the disease was refractory, from a patient treated with antithyroid drugs. The receptors derive from a female donor with Graves disease. CDR3s include the opening cysteine and the closing phenylalanine or tryptophan. The order of the fields is CDR3 protein, CDR3 DNA, clone size, CDR3 length, D gene, V gene, J gene. A D gene is named only where the DNA matches it firmly. Only some rows state a clone size, as once, few, many or a class for expanded clones.

CASSRPRGPGQTQYF	TGTGCCAGCAGCCGCCCCCGGGGGCCGGGGCAGACCCAGTACTTC	.	15	.	TRBV7-9	TRBJ2-5
CASSVDLGLAGAGANVLTF	TGTGCCAGCAGCGTAGACCTCGGACTAGCGGGAGCCGGGGCCAACGTCCTGACTTTC	.	19	TRBD2	TRBV9	TRBJ2-6
CASKVPDNSPLHF	TGCGCCAGCAAAGTCCCCGATAATTCACCCCTCCACTTT	few	13	.	TRBV10-1	TRBJ1-6
CASSPGHALSWGYTF	TGTGCCAGCAGTCCCGGACACGCTCTCTCCTGGGGCTACACCTTC	many	15	.	TRBV2	TRBJ1-2
CASSQVVGDRGAHWSF	TGTGCCAGCAGCCAAGTCGTGGGGGACAGGGGAGCCCACTGGTCCTTC	few	16	TRBD1	TRBV14	TRBJ2-7
CASSFYNRGTSSGANVLTF	TGCGCCAGCAGCTTCTATAACAGGGGAACCAGCTCTGGGGCCAACGTCCTGACTTTC	.	19	TRBD1	TRBV5-1	TRBJ2-6
CASSSSSGSSYNEQFF	TGTGCCAGCAGTTCTAGTAGCGGGAGCTCTTACAATGAGCAGTTCTTC	.	16	TRBD2	TRBV27	TRBJ2-1
CASSPGLAAVQETQYF	TGTGCTAGCAGCCCGGGACTAGCGGCAGTTCAAGAGACCCAGTACTTC	few	16	TRBD2	TRBV7-7	TRBJ2-5
CASSIQNQLNTEAFF	TGTGCCAGTAGTATTCAGAACCAACTGAACACTGAAGCTTTCTTT	.	15	.	TRBV19	TRBJ1-1
CASSSPQGTFNTIYF	TGTGCCAGCAGTTCCCCGCAGGGCACTTTTAACACCATATATTTT	.	15	.	TRBV6-9	TRBJ1-3
CAISPTGYEQYF	TGTGCCATCAGCCCGACGGGATACGAGCAGTACTTC	many	12	.	TRBV10-3	TRBJ2-7
CASSHAGTEGFEAFF	TGTGCCAGCAGCCACGCCGGGACCGAGGGATTTGAAGCTTTCTTT	many	15	.	TRBV28	TRBJ1-1